Listed below are T cell receptor beta chains from one sample, sequenced in a study of T cell repertoires in cytomegalovirus infection. These receptors lack a known antigen. One entry per CDR3 protein, called by TCRdb with MiXCR from the reads. The sample has fewer than 1,000,000 distinct CDR3 sequences; approximately 31% are singletons. Sample: cultured CD8+ T cells from PBMCs, taken from culture after CMV antigen stimulation. These receptors all come from a human donor in good health (CMV status not recorded). Some clones in this sample may be carry-over from other donors' samples. The CDR3 runs from the conserved cysteine through the conserved F or W. D genes are given only for firm matches. Clone size is shown for a subset of rows, as once, few, many or a class of expanded clone.

CDR3 protein	CDR3 DNA	D gene	J gene	V gene	clone size
CASSRGMNTEAFF	TGTGCCAGCAGCCGGGGGATGAACACTGAAGCTTTCTTT	.	TRBJ1-1	TRBV7-6	many
CANSVGLPFYNEQFF	TGTGCCAACAGCGTAGGGCTACCTTTCTACAATGAGCAGTTCTTC	.	TRBJ2-1	TRBV7-6	.
CASSRSMVDEAFF	TGTGCCAGCAGCCGGAGTATGGTGGATGAAGCTTTCTTT	.	TRBJ1-1	TRBV6-2/TRBV6-3	few
CASSSPSKGDGTGVTSGANVLTF	TGTGCCAGCAGCTCTCCTTCCAAGGGCGATGGGACAGGGGTTACCTCTGGGGCCAACGTCCTGACTTTC	TRBD1	TRBJ2-6	TRBV7-9	.
CASSPGDSSTDTQYF	TGTGCCAGCAGCCCGGGGGACAGTAGCACAGATACGCAGTATTTT	.	TRBJ2-3	TRBV28	many
CATGGDDYGYTF	TGTGCCACGGGCGGGGACGACTATGGCTACACCTTC	.	TRBJ1-2	TRBV6-8	.
CASSYFTGPGEDTEAFF	TGTGCCAGCAGTTATTTCACAGGCCCCGGAGAGGACACTGAAGCTTTCTTT	.	TRBJ1-1	TRBV6-1	few
CSARGLAGGLPTDTQYF	TGCAGTGCTAGAGGACTAGCGGGGGGCCTCCCCACAGATACGCAGTATTTT	TRBD2	TRBJ2-3	TRBV20-1	.
CSARGLAGAAYEQYF	TGCAGTGCTAGAGGCTTAGCGGGGGCAGCCTACGAGCAGTACTTC	TRBD2	TRBJ2-7	TRBV20-1	few
CASSFTRQNSPLHF	TGTGCCAGCAGCTTCACCCGACAGAATTCACCCCTCCACTTT	.	TRBJ1-6	TRBV5-6	.
CASSPRSGYEQYF	TGTGCCAGCAGCCCCAGGTCCGGTTACGAGCAGTACTTC	.	TRBJ2-7	TRBV7-9	many
CASSPLQGMNTEAFF	TGTGCCAGCAGCCCCCTACAGGGTATGAACACTGAAGCTTTCTTT	.	TRBJ1-1	TRBV7-8	many
CASSSRDREYFSHEQYF	TGTGCCAGCAGCAGCCGGGACAGGGAGTATTTCTCCCACGAGCAGTACTTC	TRBD1	TRBJ2-7	TRBV11-2	.
CASSFFRQGIYNSPLHF	TGTGCCAGCAGCTTCTTCCGACAGGGGATCTATAATTCACCCCTCCACTTT	TRBD1	TRBJ1-6	TRBV5-6	.
CATSRDTGRSYEQYF	TGTGCCACCAGCAGAGATACAGGGCGCTCCTACGAGCAGTACTTC	.	TRBJ2-7	TRBV15	.
CASRRAASEKLFF	TGTGCCAGCCGCCGGGCGGCGAGTGAAAAACTGTTTTTT	.	TRBJ1-4	TRBV27	few
CASSPASGGSYNSPLHF	TGCGCCAGCAGCCCAGCGTCCGGTGGGTCCTATAATTCACCCCTCCACTTT	.	TRBJ1-6	TRBV4-1	.
CASSSPSDTEAFF	TGTGCCAGCAGCTCCCCAAGTGACACTGAAGCTTTCTTT	.	TRBJ1-1	TRBV7-9	.
CASSLEGVKGTDTQYF	TGTGCCAGCAGCTTAGAGGGGGTAAAAGGCACAGATACGCAGTATTTT	.	TRBJ2-3	TRBV13	few
CASSQDLSPNEQFF	TGCGCCAGCAGCCAAGATTTAAGCCCTAATGAGCAGTTCTTC	.	TRBJ2-1	TRBV4-1	few
CASSYSALGNQPQHF	TGTGCCAGCAGTTACTCGGCGCTAGGGAATCAGCCCCAGCATTTT	.	TRBJ1-5	TRBV6-5	.
CASSFIRHETEAFF	TGTGCCAGCAGTTTCATTAGACACGAAACTGAAGCTTTCTTT	.	TRBJ1-1	TRBV12-3/TRBV12-4	few
CASSRNFQETQYF	TGTGCCAGCAGCCGAAATTTCCAAGAGACCCAGTACTTC	.	TRBJ2-5	TRBV6-2/TRBV6-3	.
CASSQTSGGGMGTDTQYF	TGTGCCAGCAGCCAGACTAGCGGGGGAGGTATGGGCACAGATACGCAGTATTTT	TRBD2	TRBJ2-3	TRBV7-8	many
CASSLKGPRAADTQYF	TGTGCCAGCTCACTCAAGGGACCCAGGGCAGCAGATACGCAGTATTTT	.	TRBJ2-3	TRBV18	.